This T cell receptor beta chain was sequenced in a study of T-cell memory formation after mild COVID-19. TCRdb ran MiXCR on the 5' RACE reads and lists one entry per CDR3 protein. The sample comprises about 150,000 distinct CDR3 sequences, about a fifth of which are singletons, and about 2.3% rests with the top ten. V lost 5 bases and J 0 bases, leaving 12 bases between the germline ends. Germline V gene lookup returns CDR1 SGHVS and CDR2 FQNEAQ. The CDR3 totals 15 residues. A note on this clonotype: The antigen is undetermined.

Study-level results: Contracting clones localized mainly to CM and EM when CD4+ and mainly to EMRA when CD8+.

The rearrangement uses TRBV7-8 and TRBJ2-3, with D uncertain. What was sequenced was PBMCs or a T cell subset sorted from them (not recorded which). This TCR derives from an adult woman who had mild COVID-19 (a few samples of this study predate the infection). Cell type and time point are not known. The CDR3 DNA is TGTGCCAGCAGCCCAAGGGTGACAAGCACAGATACGCAGTATTTT. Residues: CASSPRVTSTDTQYF. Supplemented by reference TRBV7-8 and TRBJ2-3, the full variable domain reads GAGVSQSPRYKVAKRGQDVALRCDPISGHVSLFWYQQALGQGPEFLTYFQNEAQLDKSGLPSDRFFAERPEGSVSTLKIQRTQQEDSAVYLCASSPRVTSTDTQYFGPGTRLTVL.